This TCR beta chain originates from a study of blood T cell repertoires in COVID-19. The overall study: Researchers got acute and convalescent COVID-19 samples from the United States, Italy and Spain.

Generated by immunoSEQ multiplex PCR, the TCRdb table keeps only in-frame clones and is missing some. The sample holds roughly 300,000 clones, more than 75% seen once. The sequenced sample consisted of peripheral blood. This TCR was recovered from a woman in her forties or fifties who had recovered from COVID-19.

This CDR3 is CASSPGSSYEQYF. Here the CDR3 DNA reads TGTGCCAGCTCTCCCGGGAGCTCCTACGAGCAGTACTTC. The chain combines TRBV5-6 with TRBJ2-7, with D possibly TRBD2 on 6 matching bases. Per the germline V gene, CDR1 is SGHDT and CDR2 is YYEEEE. Trimming took 7 bases from V and 0 from J, leaving 11 bases between them. This CDR3 contains 13 residues.